Listed below are T cell receptor beta chains from one sample, sequenced in a study of blood T cell repertoires in COVID-19. The assay was immunoSEQ multiplex PCR, and TCRdb's table has in-frame clones only and misses some. Counted here are 75,000 to 100,000 clones, roughly 89% occurring once; the ten biggest clones make up roughly 5.4%. What was sequenced was peripheral blood. All receptors derive from a man in his fifties or sixties with acute or convalescent COVID-19. The CDR3 runs from the conserved cysteine through the conserved F or W. A D gene is named only where the DNA matches it firmly. Some rows mark clone size as missing; the rest say once, few, many or name a class of expanded clone.

d_call	v_call	j_call	clone_size	cdr3_nt	cdr3_aa
TRBD1	TRBV7-2	TRBJ1-2	once	TGTGCCAGCAGCTTAGTAGGGGACAGGAGGTTTTATGGCTACACCTTC	CASSLVGDRRFYGYTF
TRBD2	TRBV11-2	TRBJ2-7	.	TGTGCCAGCAGCTTAGGTCTAGCGGCCTACGAGCAGTACTTC	CASSLGLAAYEQYF
.	TRBV7-2	TRBJ1-2	.	TGTGCCAGCAGCTTAGAATACCGGGGGAGCGGAGCCTATGGCTACACCTTC	CASSLEYRGSGAYGYTF
.	TRBV12-3/TRBV12-4	TRBJ2-5	.	TGTGCCAGCAGTTTTGGGCTTCAAGAGACCCAGTACTTC	CASSFGLQETQYF
TRBD1	TRBV13	TRBJ2-5	.	TGTGCCAGCAGCATGACAGGGCTCCAAGAGACCCAGTACTTC	CASSMTGLQETQYF
.	TRBV4-2	TRBJ1-1	.	TGTGCCAGCAGCCAGGGGCAGAGGCGAGGAAACACTGAAGCTTTCTTT	CASSQGQRRGNTEAFF
.	TRBV19	TRBJ1-6	.	TGTGCCAGTAGTATAGAAAGCGCAGGGCTTTCACCCCTCCACTTT	CASSIESAGLSPLHF
TRBD1	TRBV25-1	TRBJ2-1	once	TGTGCCACGGACAGGGGGCGGGGAACTGAGCAGTTCTTC	CATDRGRGTEQFF
TRBD1	TRBV5-4	TRBJ1-3	.	TGTGCCAGCAGCAAGGACAGGGCCCTCTCTGGAAACACCATATATTTT	CASSKDRALSGNTIYF
TRBD1	TRBV6-2/TRBV6-3	TRBJ2-6	.	TGTGCCAGCAGTTACCCGGGGGGACAGGGTACTGGGGCCAACGTCCTGACTTTC	CASSYPGGQGTGANVLTF
.	TRBV7-8	TRBJ1-4	.	TGTGCCAGCAGCTTAGCCCCAGGCAGTAATAATGAAAAACTGTTTTTT	CASSLAPGSNNEKLFF
TRBD2	TRBV6-2/TRBV6-3	TRBJ2-7	.	TGTGCCAGCAGTTACGCAGCGGGGGCGGTGGAGCAGTACTTC	CASSYAAGAVEQYF
TRBD2	TRBV18	TRBJ2-4	.	TGTGCCAGCTCACGAAGCGGGGGGGGCAAAAACATTCAGTACTTC	CASSRSGGGKNIQYF
.	TRBV9	TRBJ2-3	.	TGTGCCAGCAGCGTAGGTGAGGGCCACACAGATACGCAGTATTTT	CASSVGEGHTDTQYF
TRBD1	TRBV5-1	TRBJ1-4	.	TGCGCCAGCAGCGCGGGACAGTCCACAACTAATGAAAAACTGTTTTTT	CASSAGQSTTNEKLFF
TRBD2	TRBV7-2	TRBJ2-1	once	TGTGCCAGCAGCTTAGACTGGACTAGTACCTACAATGAGCAGTTCTTC	CASSLDWTSTYNEQFF
TRBD1	TRBV16	TRBJ1-4	.	TGTGCCAGCAGCCAATCAGGGACAGGGTCCCACCAGCCTAATGAAAAACTGTTTTTT	CASSQSGTGSHQPNEKLFF
.	TRBV3-1/TRBV3-2	TRBJ1-5	once	TGTGCCAGCAGCCAGGCGGGGGGGAATCAGCCCCAGCATTTT	CASSQAGGNQPQHF
TRBD1	TRBV12-5	TRBJ1-1	.	TGTGCTAGTGGTTTGGTACCGACCTTTGGAGGGGGCTCTTTGAACACTGAAGCTTTCTTT	CASGLVPTFGGGSLNTEAFF
.	TRBV5-1	TRBJ2-2	once	TGCGCCAGCAGCCCAGGGGTGGCCGGGGAGCTGTTTTTT	CASSPGVAGELFF
TRBD2	TRBV9	TRBJ2-2	.	TGTGCCAGCAGCGTACCCCTAGCGGGGCCTTACACCGGGGAGCTGTTTTTT	CASSVPLAGPYTGELFF
.	TRBV7-6	TRBJ1-4	.	TGTGCCAGCAGTTCGACAGTATTGAATGAAAAACTGTTTTTT	CASSSTVLNEKLFF
.	TRBV9	TRBJ1-3	.	TGTGCCAGCAGCGTAAAAGCTAAACCTGGAAACACCATATATTTT	CASSVKAKPGNTIYF
.	TRBV19	TRBJ1-4	.	TGTGCCAGTAGTATCGGCGGTGAAAAACTGTTTTTT	CASSIGGEKLFF
.	TRBV7-2	TRBJ1-3	.	TGTGCCAGCAGCTTGGACATTTCCTCTGGAAACACCATATATTTT	CASSLDISSGNTIYF
.	TRBV4-1	TRBJ2-3	.	TGCGCCAGCAGCCAGGACATTGGACAGAAGAGATACACAGATACGCAGTATTTT	CASSQDIGQKRYTDTQYF
.	TRBV12-3/TRBV12-4	TRBJ1-3	.	TGTGCCAGCAGCTCCAACACCATATATTTT	CASSSNTIYF
TRBD1	TRBV18	TRBJ1-2	.	TGTGCCAGCTCACCAGGTCAGGGGGCCTACACCTTC	CASSPGQGAYTF
TRBD1	TRBV6-5	TRBJ1-2	.	TGTGCCAGCAGTAATACAGGGGTTCCCAGCTATGGCTACACCTTC	CASSNTGVPSYGYTF